Each of the 27 T cell receptor beta chains below was sequenced from the same sample in a study of blood T cell repertoires in COVID-19. TCRdb keeps only in-frame clones here, not all; method: immunoSEQ multiplex PCR. The data show roughly 140,000 clones, with about four fifths seen just once and 0.5% to 0.65% held by the top ten. Sequencing was performed on peripheral blood. Receptor source: a man between 60 and 70 years old with acute or convalescent COVID-19.

The chain couples TRBV24-1 to TRBJ2-1; 8 bases are a match to TRBD2. Germline assignment: CDR1 KGHDR and CDR2 SFDVKD. The length of the CDR3 is 16 residues. With V trimmed by 3 bases and J by 6 bases, 9 bases remained unmatched. In DNA, the CDR3 is TGTGCCACCAGTGATAGGGGCGGGAGGCGCGTCAATGAGCAGTTCTTC. Translated, it gives CATSDRGGRRVNEQFF.

In this sample, this clone turned up a few times. This rearrangement joins TRBV19 to TRBJ2-2; 8 bases are shared with TRBD1. The CDR3 is 16 amino acids. Trimming at V came to 3 bases and at J to 5 bases, leaving 8 bases not matched to a gene. Germline lookup yields CDR1 LNHDA and CDR2 SQIVND (reference sequence). DNA for the CDR3: TGTGCCAGTAGTATTCCGACCAACAGGGGGACCGGGGAGCTGTTTTTT. This gives the protein CASSIPTNRGTGELFF. The whole variable domain, filled in from reference TRBV19 and TRBJ2-2, reads DGGITQSPKYLFRKEGQNVTLSCEQNLNHDAMYWYRQDPGQGLRLIYYSQIVNDFQKGDIAEGYSVSREKKESFPLTVTSAQKNPTAFYLCASSIPTNRGTGELFFGEGSRLTVL.

This chain links TRBV7-2 with TRBJ1-5; D is perhaps TRBD1 (6 bases). Germline loops: CDR1 SGHTA, CDR2 FQGNSA. CDR3 length: 14 amino acids. Trimming cost V 1 base and J 5 bases, with 9 bases left between them. CDR3 residues: CASSLDRVDQPQHF. As DNA, the CDR3 is TGTGCCAGCAGCTTAGACAGGGTCGATCAGCCCCAGCATTTT.

The J gene is TRBJ2-7, the V gene TRBV9; TRBD2 matches 8 bases. The CDR3 runs to 15 residues. Trimming removed 4 bases from V and 6 bases from J; junction bases left unmatched: 12. The germline V gene has CDR1 SGDLS and CDR2 YYNGEE. CDR3 nucleotide sequence: TGTGCCAGCAGCCCCACCCGGGGGGGCCGGGGCGAGCAGTACTTC. This sequence encodes CASSPTRGGRGEQYF.

For the CDR3, the DNA is TGTGCCACCAAATCTGGACAGTCAGATACGCAGTATTTT. This translates into CATKSGQSDTQYF. This chain uses TRBV24-1 with TRBJ2-3, with D maybe TRBD1 (6 bases). CDR1 and CDR2 (germline): KGHDR, SFDVKD. V was clipped by 8 bases and J by 4 bases, with 12 bases between them. The CDR3 covers 13 residues.

The rearrangement uses TRBV5-6 and TRBJ2-7; D gene ambiguous. The CDR3 is 14 residues long. V dropped 0 bases and J dropped 7 bases, with 14 bases sitting between them. Germline values: CDR1 SGHDT, CDR2 YYEEEE. This CDR3 reads CASSLAPGTGEQYF. The CDR3 region has the DNA TGTGCCAGCAGCTTGGCCCCAGGTACTGGGGAGCAGTACTTC.

The chain recombines TRBV12-3 or TRBV12-4 with TRBJ1-2; 7 bases map to TRBD1. The CDR3 loop spans 13 amino acids. V was clipped by 3 bases and J by 5 bases; unmatched bases: 3. This chain's CDR3 is CASSFDRAYGYTF. Written as DNA, the CDR3 is TGTGCCAGCAGTTTTGACAGGGCATATGGCTACACCTTC.

In its sample, this clone was seen a few times. This chain links TRBV4-3 with TRBJ1-3, with TRBD1 matching 7 bases. The CDR3 is made up of 16 amino acids. CDR1 LGHNA and CDR2 YSLEER come from the germline V gene. V gave up 4 bases and J gave up 0 bases; unmatched junction bases: 6. In nucleotides, the CDR3 is TGCGCCAGCAGCCTTTCAGGGACAGTCTCTGGAAACACCATATATTTT. Its translation is CASSLSGTVSGNTIYF.

The chain employs TRBV6-6 and TRBJ2-7; the match to TRBD2 covers 8 bases. The length of the CDR3 is 16 residues. The germline CDR1 and CDR2 sequences are MNHNY and SVGAGI (reference sequence). The trim removed 5 bases at V and 3 bases at J, leaving 12 bases unmatched. Here the CDR3 reads CASSNGRVAGSYEQYF. Written as DNA, the CDR3 is TGTGCCAGCAGTAACGGCCGGGTAGCGGGGAGCTACGAGCAGTACTTC.

This chain joins TRBV6-5 and TRBJ1-4, with 8 bases lining up with TRBD1. This CDR3 contains 13 residues. Losses at the gene ends were 6 bases for V and 5 bases for J; bases not matched to a gene: 2. CDR1 is MNHEY, CDR2 SVGAGI, per germline. The CDR3 loop is CASRRDRNEKLFF. The CDR3 bases are TGTGCCAGCAGGCGGGACAGGAATGAAAAACTGTTTTTT.

The chain employs TRBV7-6 and TRBJ1-3; the match to TRBD1 covers 7 bases. CDR3 size: 16 residues. Unmatched junction bases numbered 11, after V lost 8 bases and J lost 1 base. CDR1 is SGHVS, CDR2 FNYEAQ, per germline. The CDR3: CASGANRGDSGNTIYF. In DNA form, the CDR3 reads TGTGCCAGCGGCGCTAACAGGGGCGATTCTGGAAACACCATATATTTT.

This chain links TRBV5-1 with TRBJ1-4; D gene ambiguous. Trimming removed 4 bases from V and 4 bases from J, with 5 bases in between. Germline assignment: CDR1 SGHRS and CDR2 YFSETQ. The CDR3 spans 12 residues. CDR3 sequence: CASSLGNEKLFF. The DNA for the CDR3 is TGCGCCAGCAGCCTCGGTAATGAAAAACTGTTTTTT.

The chain carries TRBV19 and TRBJ2-2, with 10 positions matching TRBD1. Trimming took 5 bases from V and 4 from J; bases not matched to a gene: 4. Per germline, CDR1 LNHDA and CDR2 SQIVND (reference sequence). This CDR3 comprises 15 residues. This CDR3 reads CASSGDRGLTGELFF. Written as DNA, the CDR3 is TGTGCCAGTAGTGGGGACAGGGGCCTCACCGGGGAGCTGTTTTTT.

This rearrangement joins TRBV7-8 to TRBJ1-2; 9 positions match TRBD1. The J segment lost 4 bases and the V segment lost 5 bases, leaving 5 bases of the junction unmatched. The CDR3 runs to 14 residues. CDR1 is SGHVS and CDR2 is FQNEAQ in the germline V gene. CDR3 loop: CASSPMGQGYGYTF. In DNA form, the CDR3 reads TGTGCCAGCAGCCCTATGGGACAGGGCTATGGCTACACCTTC.

This clone was recorded only once. The gene calls are TRBV6-2 or TRBV6-3 and TRBJ1-1; D is possibly TRBD1 (5 bases). CDR3 size: 15 residues. Trimming removed 5 bases at V and 5 bases at J, with 18 bases between. Germline V CDR1 and CDR2: MNHEY, SVGEGT. The DNA for the CDR3 is TGTGCCAGCAGTGACCCGACGGTGGGGCGAACTGAAGCTTTCTTT. Translating it yields CASSDPTVGRTEAFF.

The chain joins TRBV7-9 to TRBJ2-2; D gene ambiguous. With 1 base removed from V and 7 bases from J, the gap between germline ends came to 10 bases. This CDR3 spans 14 amino acids. In germline, CDR1 is SEHNR, CDR2 FQNEAQ (reference sequence). The CDR3 loop is CASSLGGRSGELFF. As DNA, the CDR3 is TGTGCCAGCAGCTTAGGCGGTAGGAGCGGGGAGCTGTTTTTT.

This clone has more than one count but fewer than ten. The J gene is TRBJ2-7, the V gene TRBV4-2, with TRBD2 matching over 12 bases. From germline, CDR1 is LGHNA and CDR2 YNFKEQ. This CDR3 contains 18 residues. The J segment lost 3 bases and the V segment lost 4 bases, leaving 13 bases of the junction unmatched. The CDR3: CASSRGTSGSAGVYEQYF. In nucleotides, the CDR3 is TGTGCCAGCAGCCGCGGGACTAGCGGGTCGGCCGGAGTCTACGAGCAGTACTTC.

This clone has a single count. The chain employs TRBV7-3 and TRBJ2-1, with 10 positions matching TRBD2. V was pared by 1 base and J by 7 bases, with 7 bases of the junction left unmatched. The CDR3 sequence is 16 residues long. Germline V gives CDR1 SGHTA, CDR2 FQGTGA. This chain's CDR3 is CASSLSLASGGNEQFF. The CDR3 nucleotides are TGTGCCAGCAGCTTAAGCCTGGCTAGCGGGGGAAATGAGCAGTTCTTC.

The rearrangement joins TRBV7-3 to TRBJ2-1; 7 positions match TRBD2. The CDR3 has 13 amino acids. V was clipped by 1 base and J by 10 bases; unmatched bases: 4. The germline V gene encodes CDR1 SGHTA and CDR2 FQGTGA. The CDR3 DNA reads as TGTGCCAGCAGCTTAAACTTCGGGAGGGAGCAGTTCTTC. Translating gives CASSLNFGREQFF. The full variable domain, with the rest looked up from reference TRBV7-3 and TRBJ2-1, is GAGVSQTPSNKVTEKGKYVELRCDPISGHTALYWYRQSLGQGPEFLIYFQGTGAADDSGLPNDRFFAVRPEGSVSTLKIQRTERGDSAVYLCASSLNFGREQFFGPGTRLTVL.

The chain couples TRBV11-2 to TRBJ2-3; 7 nucleotides agree with TRBD2. The CDR3 totals 14 residues. Germline CDR1 reads SGHAT; CDR2 reads FQNNGV. V lost 4 bases to trimming and J lost 4 bases; unmatched junction nucleotides: 5. CDR3 region: CASSSSGGADTQYF. CDR3 bases: TGTGCCAGCAGCTCGAGTGGGGGGGCAGATACGCAGTATTTT.

The chain joins TRBV7-2 to TRBJ2-5; D perhaps matches TRBD2 (6 bases). Trimming removed 1 base at V and 1 base at J, with 13 bases between. There are 16 residues in the CDR3. From germline, CDR1 is SGHTA and CDR2 FQGNSA. This CDR3 reads CASSLGLSSGQETQYF. Here the CDR3 DNA reads TGTGCCAGCAGCTTAGGGTTGAGTAGCGGCCAAGAGACCCAGTACTTC.

This rearrangement joins TRBV4-3 to TRBJ1-6, with 8 bases aligning to TRBD1. The V gene's germline CDR1 is LGHNA and CDR2 YSLEER. The V segment lost 4 bases and the J segment 7 bases; nucleotides outside the gene matches: 6. This CDR3 is 15 amino acids long. CDR3 bases: TGCGCCAGCAGCCTGACAGGGGTCAGAAATTCACCCCTCCACTTT. Translated, it gives CASSLTGVRNSPLHF.

The chain uses TRBV18 and TRBJ2-3, with 8 positions matching TRBD2. V was clipped by 2 bases and J by 8 bases; unmatched bases: 15. Germline values: CDR1 KGHSH, CDR2 LQKENI. This CDR3 contains 17 residues. CDR3 sequence (DNA): TGTGCCAGCTCACCATCCCTCTCGGGACTAGGAGTCGTTACGCAGTATTTT. Translation gives CASSPSLSGLGVVTQYF.

This clone was picked up a small number of times. The V gene is TRBV7-3, the J gene TRBJ2-3, with a weak D call TRBD2 (5 bases). The CDR3 length is 13 residues. Trimming shortened V by 5 bases and J by 5 bases, and 11 bases separated the two germline ends. CDR1 is SGHTA and CDR2 is FQGTGA in the germline V gene. CDR3 sequence: CASSLREKDTQYF. The CDR3, as DNA: TGTGCCAGCAGCCTCCGGGAAAAAGATACGCAGTATTTT.

The V call is TRBV19, the J call TRBJ1-5, with 9 bases lining up with TRBD1. The ends lost 5 bases at V and 3 bases at J; junction bases unmatched: 5. The CDR3 length is 15 residues. Germline V lookup: CDR1 LNHDA, CDR2 SQIVND (reference sequence). The CDR3 loop reads CASSWGQGLNQPQHF. CDR3 DNA: TGTGCCAGTAGTTGGGGACAGGGCCTCAATCAGCCCCAGCATTTT. Full variable domain (outside the CDR3, taken from reference TRBV19 and TRBJ1-5): DGGITQSPKYLFRKEGQNVTLSCEQNLNHDAMYWYRQDPGQGLRLIYYSQIVNDFQKGDIAEGYSVSREKKESFPLTVTSAQKNPTAFYLCASSWGQGLNQPQHFGDGTRLSIL.

This chain uses TRBV7-9 with TRBJ1-2; tentatively, D is TRBD1 (5 bases). The CDR3 spans 13 residues. V lost 3 bases to trimming and J lost 4 bases, with 9 bases between them. CDR1 and CDR2 from the germline V gene are SEHNR and FQNEAQ (reference sequence). The CDR3 region has the DNA TGTGCCAGCAGCTTCGGGACTCTCTATGGCTACACCTTC. Translating it yields CASSFGTLYGYTF. Drawing the rest from reference TRBV7-9 and TRBJ1-2, the complete variable domain is DTGVSQNPRHKITKRGQNVTFRCDPISEHNRLYWYRQTLGQGPEFLTYFQNEAQLEKSRLLSDRFSAERPKGSFSTLEIQRTEQGDSAMYLCASSFGTLYGYTFGSGTRLTVV.

This clone has just a few counts. The chain couples TRBV5-4 to TRBJ1-4; 7 bases align to TRBD1. The V gene's germline CDR1 is SGHNT and CDR2 YYREEE (reference sequence). CDR3 size: 16 residues. The V gene end was trimmed by 2 bases and the J gene end by 7 bases; junction bases not matched to a gene: 11. The CDR3 region has the DNA TGTGCCAGCAGCTTAACCACAGGGGACGGGGGTGAAAAACTGTTTTTT. Its protein product is CASSLTTGDGGEKLFF.